This T cell receptor (beta chain) came from a study of T cells after yellow fever vaccination. This clonotype was observed at least ten times. CDR3 size: 13 residues. Germline V CDR1 and CDR2: DFQATT, SNEGSKA (reference sequence). V lost 6 bases to trimming and J lost 6 bases; unmatched junction nucleotides: 11. TCRdb redid the calling of the 5' RACE reads with MiXCR, one entry per CDR3 protein. The sample consists of roughly 30,000 distinct CDR3 sequences, roughly 5.9% of them appearing once. J is TRBJ2-7 and V is TRBV20-1; TRBD1 matches at 7 bases. Sequencing was performed on PBMCs, either bulk or a sorted T-cell subset (CD4+, CD8+, memory, or dextramer-sorted; not recorded which), taken on the day of the yellow fever booster vaccination. The clonotype comes from a man aged 25-45 years who received the YFV17D yellow fever vaccine. The CDR3 loop is CSAGTGDTGEQYF. DNA of the CDR3: TGCAGTGCGGGAACAGGGGATACCGGCGAGCAGTACTTC.